This TCR beta chain is from a study of blood T cell repertoires in COVID-19. Background on the study: COVID-19 samples collected from the United States, Italy and Spain covered acute and convalescent phases. PBMCs, B-cell-depleted T cells, or T cells provided the cDNA or gDNA that made up the material.

This CDR3 has 13 residues. CDR1 SGHRS and CDR2 YFSETQ come from the germline V gene. The V segment lost 5 bases and the J segment 2 bases; nucleotides outside the gene matches: 1. Sequencing was performed with immunoSEQ multiplex PCR; in TCRdb, only in-frame clones are kept and a portion is missing. The table has 220,000 or so clones, roughly 80% seen once; the top ten hold 7.5% to 9.5%. The Seattle site enrolled patients during active infection and followed them longitudinally. Sample: peripheral blood. This clonotype was obtained from a woman older than 75 with COVID-19, enrolled during active disease. The chain couples TRBV5-1 to TRBJ2-7, with TRBD2 matching over 10 bases. CDR3 region: CASRLAGPYEQYF. The DNA for the CDR3 is TGCGCCAGCAGACTAGCGGGACCCTACGAGCAGTACTTC.